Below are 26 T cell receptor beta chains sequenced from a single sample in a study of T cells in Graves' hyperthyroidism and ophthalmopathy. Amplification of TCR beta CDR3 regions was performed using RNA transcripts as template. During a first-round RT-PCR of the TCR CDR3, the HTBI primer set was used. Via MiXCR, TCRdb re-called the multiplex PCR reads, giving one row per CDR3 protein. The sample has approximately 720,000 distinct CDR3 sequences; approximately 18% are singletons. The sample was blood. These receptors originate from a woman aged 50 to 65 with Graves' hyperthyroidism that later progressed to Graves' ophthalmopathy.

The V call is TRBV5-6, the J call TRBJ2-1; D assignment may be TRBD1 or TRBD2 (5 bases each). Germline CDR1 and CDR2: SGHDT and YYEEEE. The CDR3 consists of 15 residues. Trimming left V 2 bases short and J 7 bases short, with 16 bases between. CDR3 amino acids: CASSFGAYLGNEQFF. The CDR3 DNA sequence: TGTGCCAGCAGCTTCGGGGCATACTTGGGGAATGAGCAGTTCTTC.

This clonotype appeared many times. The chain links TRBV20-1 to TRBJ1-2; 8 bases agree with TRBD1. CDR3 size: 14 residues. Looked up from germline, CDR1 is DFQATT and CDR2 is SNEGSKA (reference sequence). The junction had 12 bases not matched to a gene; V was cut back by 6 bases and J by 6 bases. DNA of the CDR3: TGCAGTGCACCTATTAACAGGGGGGAGGATGGCTACACCTTC. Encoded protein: CSAPINRGEDGYTF.

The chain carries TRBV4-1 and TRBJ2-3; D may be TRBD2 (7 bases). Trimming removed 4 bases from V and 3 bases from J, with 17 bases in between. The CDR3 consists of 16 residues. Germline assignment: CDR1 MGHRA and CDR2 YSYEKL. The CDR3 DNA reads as TGCGCCAGCAGCCCCGAACTACGGGGGGCGACAGATACGCAGTATTTT. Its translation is CASSPELRGATDTQYF.

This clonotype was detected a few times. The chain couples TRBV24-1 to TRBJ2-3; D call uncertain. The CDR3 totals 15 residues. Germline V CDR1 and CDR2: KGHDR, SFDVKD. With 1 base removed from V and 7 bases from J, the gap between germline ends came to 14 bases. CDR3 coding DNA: TGTGCCACCAGTGATTTAAGTGACAAGATTTATACGCAGTATTTT. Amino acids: CATSDLSDKIYTQYF.

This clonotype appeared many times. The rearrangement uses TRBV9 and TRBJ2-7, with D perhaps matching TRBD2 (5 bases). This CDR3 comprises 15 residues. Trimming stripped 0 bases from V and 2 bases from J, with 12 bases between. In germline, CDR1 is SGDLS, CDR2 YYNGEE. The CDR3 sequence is CASSVDGKVTYEQYF. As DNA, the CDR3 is TGTGCCAGCAGCGTAGACGGGAAAGTTACCTACGAGCAGTACTTC. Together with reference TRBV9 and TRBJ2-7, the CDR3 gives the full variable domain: DSGVTQTPKHLITATGQRVTLRCSPRSGDLSVYWYQQSLDQGLQFLIQYYNGEERAKGNILERFSAQQFPDLHSELNLSSLELGDSALYFCASSVDGKVTYEQYFGPGTRLTVT.

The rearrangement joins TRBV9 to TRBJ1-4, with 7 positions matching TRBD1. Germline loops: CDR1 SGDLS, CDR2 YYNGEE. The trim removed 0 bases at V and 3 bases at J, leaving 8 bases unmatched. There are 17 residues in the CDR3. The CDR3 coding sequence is TGTGCCAGCAGCGTAGCAGGGGGAAAAATGGCTAATGAAAAACTGTTTTTT. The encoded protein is CASSVAGGKMANEKLFF.

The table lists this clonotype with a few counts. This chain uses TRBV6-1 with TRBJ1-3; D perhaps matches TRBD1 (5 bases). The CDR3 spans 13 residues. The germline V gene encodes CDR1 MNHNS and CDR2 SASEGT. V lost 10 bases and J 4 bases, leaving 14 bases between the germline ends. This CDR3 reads CATDSPLGNTIYF. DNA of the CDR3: TGTGCCACCGACAGTCCGCTCGGAAACACCATATATTTT.

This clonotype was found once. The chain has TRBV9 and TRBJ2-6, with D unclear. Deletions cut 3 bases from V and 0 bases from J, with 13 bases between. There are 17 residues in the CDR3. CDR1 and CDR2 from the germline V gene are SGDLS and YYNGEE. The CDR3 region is CASSARGFSSGANVLTF. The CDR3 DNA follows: TGTGCCAGCAGCGCTCGTGGCTTTTCCTCTGGGGCCAACGTCCTGACTTTC.

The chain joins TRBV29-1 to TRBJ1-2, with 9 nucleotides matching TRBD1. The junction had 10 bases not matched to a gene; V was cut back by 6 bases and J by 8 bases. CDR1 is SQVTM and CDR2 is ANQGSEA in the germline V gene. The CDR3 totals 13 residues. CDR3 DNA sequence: TGCAGCGTGCCCTTCCGGGACAGGGACGGCTACACCTTC. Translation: CSVPFRDRDGYTF.

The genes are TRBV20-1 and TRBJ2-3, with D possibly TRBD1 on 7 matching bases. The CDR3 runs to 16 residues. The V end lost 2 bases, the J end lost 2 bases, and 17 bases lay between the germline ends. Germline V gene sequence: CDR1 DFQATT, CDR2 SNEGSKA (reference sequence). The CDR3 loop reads CSARLQGGQLTDTQYF. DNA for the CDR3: TGCAGTGCTAGACTCCAGGGGGGACAGCTCACAGATACGCAGTATTTT.

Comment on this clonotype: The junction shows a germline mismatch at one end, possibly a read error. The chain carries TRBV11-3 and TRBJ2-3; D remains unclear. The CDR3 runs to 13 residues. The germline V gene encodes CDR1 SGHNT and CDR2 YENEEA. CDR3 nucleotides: TGTGCCGGCAGCTTCGCGGGCACAGATACGCAGTATTTT. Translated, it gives CAGSFAGTDTQYF.

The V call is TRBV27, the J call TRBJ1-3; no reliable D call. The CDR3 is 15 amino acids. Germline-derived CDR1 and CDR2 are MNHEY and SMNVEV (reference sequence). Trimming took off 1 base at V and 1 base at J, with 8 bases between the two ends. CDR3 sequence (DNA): TGTGCCAGCAGTTTATACCCGGATTCTGGAAACACCATATATTTT. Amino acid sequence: CASSLYPDSGNTIYF.

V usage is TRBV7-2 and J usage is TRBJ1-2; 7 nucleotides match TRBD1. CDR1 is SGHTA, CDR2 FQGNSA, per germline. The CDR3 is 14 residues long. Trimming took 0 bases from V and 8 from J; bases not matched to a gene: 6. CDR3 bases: TGTGCCAGCAGCTTAGCGGGACAGAGCCGAGGCTACACCTTC. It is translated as CASSLAGQSRGYTF.

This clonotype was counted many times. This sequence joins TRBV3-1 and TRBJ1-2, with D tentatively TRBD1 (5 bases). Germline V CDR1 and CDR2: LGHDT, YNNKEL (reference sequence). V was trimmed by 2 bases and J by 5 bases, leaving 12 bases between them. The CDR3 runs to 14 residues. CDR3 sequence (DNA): TGTGCCAGCAGCCAAATAGGGGCGCAGTATGGCTACACCTTC. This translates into CASSQIGAQYGYTF.

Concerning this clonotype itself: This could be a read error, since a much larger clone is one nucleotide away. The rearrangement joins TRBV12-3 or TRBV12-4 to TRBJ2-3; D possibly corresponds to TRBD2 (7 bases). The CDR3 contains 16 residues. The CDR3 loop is CTSSLGGGGQGDTQYF. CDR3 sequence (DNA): TGTACCAGCAGTTTGGGTGGGGGGGGCCAAGGGGATACGCAGTATTTT.

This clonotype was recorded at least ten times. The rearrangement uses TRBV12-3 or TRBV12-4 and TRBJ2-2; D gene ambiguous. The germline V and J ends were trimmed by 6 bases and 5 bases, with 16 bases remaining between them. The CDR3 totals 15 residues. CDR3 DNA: TGTGCCAGCAGCCAAAAACACGGATTTACCGGGGAGCTGTTTTTT. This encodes CASSQKHGFTGELFF.

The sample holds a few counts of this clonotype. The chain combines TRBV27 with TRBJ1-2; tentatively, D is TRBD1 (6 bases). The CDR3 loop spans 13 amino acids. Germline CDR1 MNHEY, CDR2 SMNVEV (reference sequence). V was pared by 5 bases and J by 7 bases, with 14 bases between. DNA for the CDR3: TGTGCCAGCAGTCCCGGGACACGTCGTGGCTACACCTTC. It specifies CASSPGTRRGYTF.

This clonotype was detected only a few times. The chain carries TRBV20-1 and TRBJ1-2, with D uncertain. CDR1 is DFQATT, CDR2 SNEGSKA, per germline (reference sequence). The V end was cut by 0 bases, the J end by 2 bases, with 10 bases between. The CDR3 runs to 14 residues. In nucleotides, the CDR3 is TGCAGTGCTAGAGATGAGTGGATCAACTATGGCTACACCTTC. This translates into CSARDEWINYGYTF.

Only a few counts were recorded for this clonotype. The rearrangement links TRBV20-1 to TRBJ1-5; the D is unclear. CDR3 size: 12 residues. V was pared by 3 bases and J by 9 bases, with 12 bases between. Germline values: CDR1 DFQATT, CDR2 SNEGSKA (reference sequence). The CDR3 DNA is TGCAGTGCTAGGGGGTCTGACGCGCCCCAGCATTTT. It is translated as CSARGSDAPQHF.

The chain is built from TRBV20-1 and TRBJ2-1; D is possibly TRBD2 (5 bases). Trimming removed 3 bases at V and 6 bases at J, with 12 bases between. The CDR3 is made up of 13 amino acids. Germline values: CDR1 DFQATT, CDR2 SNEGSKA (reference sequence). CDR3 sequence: CSARGSSPNEQFF. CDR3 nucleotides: TGCAGTGCTAGGGGGTCTAGCCCCAATGAGCAGTTCTTC.

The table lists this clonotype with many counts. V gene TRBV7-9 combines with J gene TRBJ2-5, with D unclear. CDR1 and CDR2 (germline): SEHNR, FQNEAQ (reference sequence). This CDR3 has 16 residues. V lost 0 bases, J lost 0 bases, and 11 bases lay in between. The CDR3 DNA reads TGTGCCAGCAGCTTAGCGGTCGGCGGCTACCAAGAGACCCAGTACTTC. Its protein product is CASSLAVGGYQETQYF.

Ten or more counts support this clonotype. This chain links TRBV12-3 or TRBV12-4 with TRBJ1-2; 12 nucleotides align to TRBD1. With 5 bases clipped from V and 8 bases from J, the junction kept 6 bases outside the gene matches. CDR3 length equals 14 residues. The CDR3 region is CASSAGQGARGYTF. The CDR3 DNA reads TGTGCCAGCAGTGCGGGACAGGGGGCACGGGGCTACACCTTC.

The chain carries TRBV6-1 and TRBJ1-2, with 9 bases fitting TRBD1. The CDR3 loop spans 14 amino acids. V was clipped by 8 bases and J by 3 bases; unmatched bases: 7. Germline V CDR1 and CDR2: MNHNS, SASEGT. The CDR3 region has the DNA TGTGCCAGCGGGCCGGGGACAGGGTACTATGGCTACACCTTC. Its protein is CASGPGTGYYGYTF.

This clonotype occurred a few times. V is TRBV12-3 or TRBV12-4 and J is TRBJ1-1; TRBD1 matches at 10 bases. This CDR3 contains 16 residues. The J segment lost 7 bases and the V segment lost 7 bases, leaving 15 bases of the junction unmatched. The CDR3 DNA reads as TGTGCCAGCATCATCTCCTTGAGACAGGGGGCAGGTGAAGCTTTCTTT. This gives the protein CASIISLRQGAGEAFF.

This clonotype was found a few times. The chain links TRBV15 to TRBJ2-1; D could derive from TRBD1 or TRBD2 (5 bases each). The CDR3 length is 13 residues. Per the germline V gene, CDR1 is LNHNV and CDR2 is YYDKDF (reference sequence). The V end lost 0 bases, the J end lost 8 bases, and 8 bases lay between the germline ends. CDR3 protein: CATSRDGGYEQFF. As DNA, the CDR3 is TGTGCCACCAGCAGAGATGGGGGATATGAGCAGTTCTTC.

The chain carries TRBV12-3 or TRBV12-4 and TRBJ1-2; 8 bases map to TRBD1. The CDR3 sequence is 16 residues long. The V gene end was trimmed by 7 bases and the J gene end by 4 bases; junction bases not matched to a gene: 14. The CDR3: CASTPQEAGGSYGYTF. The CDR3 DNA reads TGTGCCAGCACCCCCCAGGAGGCAGGGGGCAGCTATGGCTACACCTTC.